The 4 T cell receptor beta chains listed next were all sequenced from one sample in a study of OX40 agonist ivuxolimab in advanced cancers. Clones were read by immunoSEQ multiplex PCR, and TCRdb kept only the in-frame ones, dropping some. In the table there are about 40,000 clones, more than 70% of which are singletons. Material: CD4+ or CD8+ T cells sorted from blood, obtained in a trial of the OX40 agonist ivuxolimab. Receptors originate from an adult with an advanced solid tumor such as melanoma, head and neck, liver or kidney cancer.

V and J are TRBV10-1 and TRBJ2-1, with 7 bases lining up with TRBD2. Per germline, CDR1 WNHNN and CDR2 SYGVQD (reference sequence). V lost 2 bases, J lost 10 bases, and 5 bases stayed unmatched. The CDR3 is made up of 13 amino acids. The CDR3 nucleotides read TGCGCCAGCAGTGAGCTCGGGACTAACGAGCAGTTCTTC. Amino acids: CASSELGTNEQFF.

CDR3 bases: TGTGCCAGCCTAGCGAGCAATGAGCAGTTCTTC. It encodes CASLASNEQFF. J is TRBJ2-1 and V is TRBV6-6; tentative D call: TRBD2 (6 bases). The CDR3 spans 11 residues. Trimming cost V 8 bases and J 6 bases, with 8 bases left between them. CDR1 is MNHNY, CDR2 SVGAGI, per germline (reference sequence).

The chain joins TRBV7-9 to TRBJ2-2; a possible D gene is TRBD2 (5 bases). From germline, CDR1 is SEHNR and CDR2 FQNEAQ (reference sequence). CDR3 length: 19 residues. V lost 5 bases to trimming and J lost 0 bases, with 22 bases between them. The CDR3 loop reads CASSPIARGPKTNTGELFF. The CDR3 DNA reads TGTGCCAGCAGCCCGATTGCTCGAGGGCCCAAAACGAACACCGGGGAGCTGTTTTTT.

The chain recombines TRBV4-1 with TRBJ2-7; TRBD1 agrees at 8 bases. Germline CDR1 MGHRA, CDR2 YSYEKL. This CDR3 is built from 15 residues. With V trimmed by 2 bases and J by 4 bases, 7 bases remained unmatched. CDR3 nucleotide sequence: TGCGCCAGCAGCCAATGGCAGGGGGCGAGATACGAGCAGTACTTC. Protein sequence: CASSQWQGARYEQYF.